What follows are 18 T cell receptor beta chains derived from one specimen sequenced in a study of blood T cell repertoires in COVID-19. This table comes from immunoSEQ multiplex PCR, and its TCRdb copy is limited to in-frame clones, with some not included. This table has 100,000 to 150,000 clones, 75% to 90% appearing once. Material for sequencing was peripheral blood. The receptors here all came from an elderly woman with COVID-19, enrolled during active disease.

The V gene is TRBV7-2, the J gene TRBJ2-2; possibly TRBD1 for D (6 bases). The CDR3 spans 14 residues. Germline CDR1 and CDR2: SGHTA and FQGNSA. Trimming shortened V by 4 bases and J by 7 bases, and 13 bases separated the two germline ends. The CDR3 DNA reads as TGTGCCAGCAGCTCCCAGGGGTGGGGCGGGGAGCTGTTTTTT. It is translated as CASSSQGWGGELFF. Together with reference TRBV7-2 and TRBJ2-2, the CDR3 gives the full variable domain: GAGVSQSPSNKVTEKGKDVELRCDPISGHTALYWYRQSLGQGLEFLIYFQGNSAPDKSGLPSDRFSAERTGGSVSTLTIQRTQQEDSAVYLCASSSQGWGGELFFGEGSRLTVL.

This clone was detected only a few times. The chain carries TRBV14 and TRBJ2-7, with a possible D match to TRBD1 (6 bases). Germline V gene data show CDR1 as SGHDN and CDR2 as FVKESK. This CDR3 is 21 amino acids long. Trimming took off 3 bases at V and 3 bases at J, with 33 bases between the two ends. The CDR3 loop reads CASSQSLLLRTDFFSRYEQYF. In nucleotides, the CDR3 is TGTGCCAGCAGCCAGTCCCTTTTGTTGCGGACAGACTTTTTTTCCCGCTACGAGCAGTACTTC.

The V call is TRBV7-2, the J call TRBJ2-1; 7 bases are shared with TRBD1. CDR3 size: 18 residues. V trimming: 3 bases; J trimming: 5 bases; junction bases outside the gene matches: 16. The germline CDR1 and CDR2 sequences are SGHTA and FQGNSA. The CDR3 nucleotides are TGTGCCAGCAGCTTTCGTTGGCCACCGAGGGGGCCCAACAATGAGCAGTTCTTC. This translates into CASSFRWPPRGPNNEQFF.

This clone has a handful of counts. The chain combines TRBV25-1 with TRBJ1-3; 8 bases fit TRBD1. V was pared by 4 bases and J by 4 bases, with 9 bases of the junction left unmatched. CDR1 MGHDK and CDR2 SYGVNS come from the germline V gene. CDR3 size: 16 residues. CDR3 coding DNA: TGTGCCAGCAGTGGAGACAGGGGCTTTCTAGGAAACACCATATATTTT. Translated, it gives CASSGDRGFLGNTIYF.

This clone was found a few times. The chain joins TRBV28 to TRBJ1-5, with no clear D. The CDR3 loop spans 13 amino acids. V lost 2 bases, J lost 3 bases, and 5 bases lay in between. Germline V gives CDR1 MDHEN, CDR2 SYDVKM. CDR3 bases: TGTGCCAGCAGTTTAGTATACAATCAGCCCCAGCATTTT. It is translated as CASSLVYNQPQHF.

CDR3 region: CASSSSGKETQYF. The CDR3 DNA reads as TGTGCCAGCAGTTCTAGCGGGAAAGAGACCCAGTACTTC. J is TRBJ2-5 and V is TRBV12-3 or TRBV12-4, with 9 bases fitting TRBD2. V trimming: 4 bases; J trimming: 3 bases; junction bases outside the gene matches: 0. This CDR3 has 13 amino acids.

The gene calls are TRBV7-2 and TRBJ2-7; the D gene is possibly TRBD2 (7 bases). Germline V gives CDR1 SGHTA, CDR2 FQGNSA. The CDR3 sequence is 13 residues long. V lost 1 base and J lost 6, with 10 bases in between. CDR3: CASSLVGGAEQYF. The CDR3 DNA follows: TGTGCCAGCAGCTTAGTAGGGGGGGCCGAGCAGTACTTC.

The genes are TRBV28 and TRBJ2-7; 9 positions agree with TRBD1. V dropped 6 bases and J dropped 3; count of bases not matched to a gene: 6. Germline V gene data show CDR1 as MDHEN and CDR2 as SYDVKM. There are 14 residues in the CDR3. CDR3 nucleotide sequence: TGTGCCAGCAGGCTACAGGGGGCCCTCTACGAGCAGTACTTC. It specifies CASRLQGALYEQYF.

The chain combines TRBV19 with TRBJ1-1, with D perhaps matching TRBD1 (5 bases). There are 11 residues in the CDR3. V was shortened by 6 bases and J by 7 bases, with 9 bases between the two germline ends. CDR1 is LNHDA, CDR2 SQIVND, per germline (reference sequence). This chain's CDR3 is CASSIGGEAFF. The CDR3 bases are TGTGCCAGTAGCATCGGGGGTGAAGCTTTCTTT.

The chain has TRBV29-1 and TRBJ2-3; maybe TRBD2 (6 bases). The length of the CDR3 is 14 residues. Trimming stripped 4 bases from V and 2 bases from J, with 13 bases between. CDR1 is SQVTM, CDR2 ANQGSEA, per germline. CDR3 coding DNA: TGCAGCGTTGTCTGGAGGGATTCCACAGATACGCAGTATTTT. It translates to CSVVWRDSTDTQYF.

The chain links TRBV9 to TRBJ2-3; 7 bases are shared with TRBD2. The CDR3 has 15 residues. Per germline, CDR1 SGDLS and CDR2 YYNGEE. The ends lost 0 bases at V and 0 bases at J; junction bases unmatched: 1. CDR3 DNA sequence: TGTGCCAGCAGCGTAGGCGGGAGTAGCACAGATACGCAGTATTTT. The encoded protein is CASSVGGSSTDTQYF.

V and J are TRBV28 and TRBJ2-2, with D uncertain. Looked up from germline, CDR1 is MDHEN and CDR2 is SYDVKM. The CDR3 loop spans 14 amino acids. V lost 6 bases, J lost 4 bases, and 12 bases lay in between. CDR3 nucleotide sequence: TGTGCCAGCAGGCCGCCGGGTGTCACCGGGGAGCTGTTTTTT. It yields the protein CASRPPGVTGELFF.

The chain carries TRBV5-4 and TRBJ2-7; 8 nucleotides align to TRBD2. The CDR3 loop spans 14 amino acids. Germline-derived CDR1 and CDR2 are SGHNT and YYREEE (reference sequence). The trim removed 4 bases at V and 7 bases at J, leaving 10 bases unmatched. CDR3 nucleotides: TGTGCCAGCAGCAGCGGGAGAACCCTGGGAGAGCAGTACTTC. It is translated as CASSSGRTLGEQYF.

This chain joins TRBV27 and TRBJ2-2; no clear D. The germline V and J ends were trimmed by 6 bases and 7 bases, with 9 bases remaining between them. Germline V gene lookup returns CDR1 MNHEY and CDR2 SMNVEV (reference sequence). CDR3 length: 12 amino acids. CDR3 in amino acids: CASSRGGGELFF. CDR3 nucleotides: TGTGCCAGCAGCCGTGGCGGCGGGGAGCTGTTTTTT.

The chain uses TRBV7-2 and TRBJ1-3; perhaps TRBD1 as D (5 bases). Trimming took off 4 bases at V and 2 bases at J, with 12 bases between the two ends. This CDR3 has 15 residues. Germline loops: CDR1 SGHTA, CDR2 FQGNSA. The CDR3 DNA is TGTGCCAGCAGCTCGGGAGGGGCAACTGGAAACACCATATATTTT. Its translation: CASSSGGATGNTIYF.

The rearrangement uses TRBV4-2 and TRBJ2-2, with D possibly TRBD2 on 5 matching bases. The CDR3 extends over 18 amino acids. The V gene's germline CDR1 is LGHNA and CDR2 YNFKEQ. The V and J ends lost 4 bases and 6 bases respectively, with 24 bases between them. CDR3 residues: CASSPRATGFGFAGELFF. CDR3 coding DNA: TGTGCCAGCAGCCCTAGGGCAACGGGATTTGGTTTTGCCGGGGAGCTGTTTTTT.

The rearrangement links TRBV2 to TRBJ2-2; the match to TRBD2 covers 10 bases. CDR1 and CDR2 (germline): SNHLY, FYNNEI. The V gene end was trimmed by 4 bases and the J gene end by 4 bases; junction bases not matched to a gene: 3. The CDR3 consists of 15 residues. The CDR3 protein is CASSVSGRATGELFF. The CDR3 nucleotides are TGTGCCAGCAGTGTAAGCGGGAGGGCCACCGGGGAGCTGTTTTTT.

The J gene is TRBJ2-2, the V gene TRBV19; maybe TRBD2 (5 bases). Trimming left V 7 bases short and J 0 bases short, with 9 bases between. Per the germline V gene, CDR1 is LNHDA and CDR2 is SQIVND (reference sequence). This CDR3 spans 14 amino acids. This CDR3 is CASTRATNTGELFF. As DNA, the CDR3 is TGTGCCAGTACGAGGGCTACGAACACCGGGGAGCTGTTTTTT.